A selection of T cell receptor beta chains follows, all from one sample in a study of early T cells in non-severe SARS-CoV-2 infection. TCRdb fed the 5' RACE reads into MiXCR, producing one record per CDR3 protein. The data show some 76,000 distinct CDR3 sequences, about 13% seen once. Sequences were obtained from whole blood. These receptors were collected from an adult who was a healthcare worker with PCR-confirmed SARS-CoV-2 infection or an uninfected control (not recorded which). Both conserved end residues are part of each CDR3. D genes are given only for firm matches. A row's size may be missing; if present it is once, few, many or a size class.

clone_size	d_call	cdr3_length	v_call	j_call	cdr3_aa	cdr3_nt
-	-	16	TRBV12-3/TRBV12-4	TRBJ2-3	CASSFQRQLHTDTQYF	TGTGCCAGCAGTTTTCAAAGGCAGCTCCACACAGATACGCAGTATTTT
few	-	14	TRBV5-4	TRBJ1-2	CASSLEGSLYGYTF	TGTGCCAGCAGCTTAGAGGGCTCCCTCTATGGCTACACCTTC
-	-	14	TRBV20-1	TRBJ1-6	CSARGARRNSPLHF	TGCAGTGCTAGGGGGGCCAGGCGGAATTCACCCCTCCACTTT
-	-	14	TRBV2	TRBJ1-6	CASRELQGSSPLHF	TGTGCCAGCAGGGAACTACAGGGCTCCTCACCCCTCCACTTT
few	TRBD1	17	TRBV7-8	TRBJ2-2	CASSLGGQGADTGELFF	TGTGCCAGCAGCTTAGGTGGACAGGGGGCGGACACCGGGGAGCTGTTTTTT
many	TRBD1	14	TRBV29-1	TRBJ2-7	CSVAFGTGVNEQYF	TGCAGCGTTGCGTTCGGGACAGGGGTGAACGAGCAGTACTTC
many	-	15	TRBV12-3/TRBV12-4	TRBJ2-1	CASRPSGPQNNEQFF	TGTGCCAGCAGACCCTCGGGACCCCAAAACAATGAGCAGTTCTTC
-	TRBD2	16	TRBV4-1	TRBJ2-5	CASSQDVAGGRQTQYF	TGCGCCAGCAGCCAAGACGTCGCGGGGGGGCGTCAGACCCAGTACTTC
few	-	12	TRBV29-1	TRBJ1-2	CSVDSGPPGYTF	TGCAGCGTTGATTCTGGGCCCCCGGGCTACACCTTC
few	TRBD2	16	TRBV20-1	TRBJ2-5	CSARIFSGGSGETQYF	TGCAGTGCTAGAATCTTTAGCGGGGGCAGCGGGGAGACCCAGTACTTC
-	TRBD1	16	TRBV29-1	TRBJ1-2	CSAQGADRDINYGYTF	TGCAGCGCCCAGGGGGCAGACAGAGACATTAACTATGGCTACACCTTC
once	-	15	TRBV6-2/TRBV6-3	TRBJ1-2	CASSNGVGYNYGYTF	TGTGCCAGCAGTAACGGGGTCGGATATAACTATGGCTACACCTTC
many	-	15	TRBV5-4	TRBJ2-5	CASSLGLGEQETQYF	TGTGCCAGCAGCTTGGGTCTGGGGGAACAAGAGACCCAGTACTTC
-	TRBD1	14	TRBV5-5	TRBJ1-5	CASSRQGWNQPQHF	TGTGCCAGCAGCCGACAGGGATGGAATCAGCCCCAGCATTTT
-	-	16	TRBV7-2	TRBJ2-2	CASSTWVVTNTGELFF	TGTGCCAGCAGCACTTGGGTGGTCACGAACACCGGGGAGCTGTTTTTT
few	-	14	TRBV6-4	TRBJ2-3	CASSGGEGTDTQYF	TGTGCCAGCAGTGGGGGGGAGGGCACAGATACGCAGTATTTT
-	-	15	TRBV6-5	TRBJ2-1	CASSYAASARNEQFF	TGTGCCAGCAGTTACGCTGCGTCAGCCCGCAATGAGCAGTTCTTC
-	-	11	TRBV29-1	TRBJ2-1	CSTTGSHEQFF	TGCAGCACCACAGGGTCGCATGAGCAGTTCTTC
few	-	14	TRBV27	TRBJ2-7	CASSFLGQTYEQYF	TGTGCCAGCAGTTTTCTCGGACAGACCTACGAGCAGTACTTC
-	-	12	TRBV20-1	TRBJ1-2	CSASDTNYGYTF	TGCAGTGCTAGTGATACTAACTATGGCTACACCTTC
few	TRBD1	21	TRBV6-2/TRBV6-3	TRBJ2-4	CASSPNEGTGGPLRGKNIQYF	TGTGCCAGCAGTCCCAATGAGGGGACAGGGGGCCCACTACGTGGCAAAAACATTCAGTACTTC
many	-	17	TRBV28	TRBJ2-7	CASMNSGHFRGGYEQYF	TGTGCCAGTATGAACTCGGGACATTTCAGGGGTGGCTACGAGCAGTACTTC
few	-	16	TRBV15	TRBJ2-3	CATSRRGVGTTDTQYF	TGTGCCACCAGCAGAAGGGGTGTAGGTACCACAGATACGCAGTATTTT
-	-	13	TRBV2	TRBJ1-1	CALKQRLDTEAFF	TGTGCCCTAAAGCAGCGGTTAGACACTGAAGCTTTCTTT
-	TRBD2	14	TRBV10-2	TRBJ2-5	CASSGSGTQETQYF	TGCGCCAGCAGTGGAAGCGGGACGCAAGAGACCCAGTACTTC
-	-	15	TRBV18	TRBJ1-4	CASSPIGQGNEKLFF	TGTGCCAGCTCACCAATCGGCCAGGGTAATGAAAAACTGTTTTTT
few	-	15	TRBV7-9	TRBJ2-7	CASSLERAATYEQYF	TGTGCCAGCAGCTTAGAGCGGGCAGCTACCTACGAGCAGTACTTC
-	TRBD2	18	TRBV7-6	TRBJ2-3	CASSLVGLAGLNTDTQYF	TGTGCCAGCAGCTTAGTAGGTCTAGCGGGGCTAAACACAGATACGCAGTATTTT
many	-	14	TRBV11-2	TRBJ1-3	CASSFPSSGNTIYF	TGTGCCAGCAGCTTTCCAAGCTCTGGAAACACCATATATTTT
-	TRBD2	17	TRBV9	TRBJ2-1	CASSVDPPAGVINEQFF	TGTGCCAGCAGCGTAGACCCCCCAGCGGGGGTTATCAATGAGCAGTTCTTC
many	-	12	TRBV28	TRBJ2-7	CASSFGSYEQYF	TGTGCCAGCAGTTTTGGGTCCTACGAGCAGTACTTC
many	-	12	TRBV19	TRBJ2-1	CASSTRRNEQFF	TGTGCCAGTAGTACCAGGCGAAATGAGCAGTTCTTC
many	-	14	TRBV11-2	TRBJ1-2	CASSLSTSGYGYTF	TGTGCCAGCAGCTTATCAACTTCAGGGTATGGCTACACCTTC
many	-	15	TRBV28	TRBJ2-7	CASREGGPRRPEQYF	TGTGCCAGCAGGGAGGGGGGACCTAGGAGGCCCGAGCAGTACTTC
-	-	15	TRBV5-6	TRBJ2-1	CASSTIGTGTNEQFF	TGTGCCAGCAGCACCATAGGAACAGGGACAAATGAGCAGTTCTTC
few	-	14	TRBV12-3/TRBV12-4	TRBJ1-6	CASSLDGGPSPLHF	TGTGCCAGCAGTTTAGACGGGGGTCCATCACCCCTCCACTTT
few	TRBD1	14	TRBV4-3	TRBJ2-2	CASRDRLNTGELFF	TGCGCCAGCCGGGACAGGTTGAACACCGGGGAGCTGTTTTTT